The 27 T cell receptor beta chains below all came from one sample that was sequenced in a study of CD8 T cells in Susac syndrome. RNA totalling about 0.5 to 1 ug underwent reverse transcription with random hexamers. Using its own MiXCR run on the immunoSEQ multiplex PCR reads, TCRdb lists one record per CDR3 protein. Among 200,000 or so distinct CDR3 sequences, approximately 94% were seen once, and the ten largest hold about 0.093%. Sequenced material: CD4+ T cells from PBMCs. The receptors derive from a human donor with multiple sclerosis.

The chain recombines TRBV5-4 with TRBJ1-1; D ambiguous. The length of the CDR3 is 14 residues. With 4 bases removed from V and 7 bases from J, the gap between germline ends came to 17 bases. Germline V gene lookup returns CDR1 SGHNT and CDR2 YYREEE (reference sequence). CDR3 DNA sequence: TGTGCCAGCAGCACGCCCAGAGACGACCGTGAAGCTTTCTTT. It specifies CASSTPRDDREAFF.

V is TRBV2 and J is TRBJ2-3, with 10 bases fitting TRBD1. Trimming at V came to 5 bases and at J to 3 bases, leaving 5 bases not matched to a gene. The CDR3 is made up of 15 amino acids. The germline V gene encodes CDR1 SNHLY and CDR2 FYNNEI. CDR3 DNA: TGTGCCAGCAGTCTGACAGGGGGCTTGACAGATACGCAGTATTTT. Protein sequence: CASSLTGGLTDTQYF.

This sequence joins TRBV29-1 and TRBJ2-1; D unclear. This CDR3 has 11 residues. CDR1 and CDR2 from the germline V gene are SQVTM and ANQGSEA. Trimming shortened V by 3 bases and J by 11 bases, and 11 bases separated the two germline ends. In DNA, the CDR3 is TGCAGCGTTGATAGGGTTAAGCAGCAGTTCTTC. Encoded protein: CSVDRVKQQFF.

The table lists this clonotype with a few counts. CDR3 amino acids: CASSLDRGRTDTQYF. CDR3 bases: TGTGCCAGCAGTCTCGACAGGGGGCGTACAGATACGCAGTATTTT. The chain couples TRBV6-6 to TRBJ2-3; 10 nucleotides line up with TRBD1. The CDR3 spans 15 residues. The J segment lost 3 bases and the V segment lost 5 bases, leaving 5 bases of the junction unmatched. Germline loops: CDR1 MNHNY, CDR2 SVGAGI (reference sequence).

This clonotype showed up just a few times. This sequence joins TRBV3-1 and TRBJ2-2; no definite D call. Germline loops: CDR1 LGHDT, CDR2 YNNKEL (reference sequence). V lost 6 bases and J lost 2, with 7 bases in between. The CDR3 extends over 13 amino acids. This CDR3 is CASSLTNTGELFF. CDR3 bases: TGTGCCAGCAGTTTAACAAACACCGGGGAGCTGTTTTTT.

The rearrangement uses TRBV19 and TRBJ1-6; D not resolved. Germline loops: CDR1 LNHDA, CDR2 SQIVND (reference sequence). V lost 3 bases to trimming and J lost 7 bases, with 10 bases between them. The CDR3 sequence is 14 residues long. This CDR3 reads CASSMRQRNSPLHF. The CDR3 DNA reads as TGTGCCAGTAGTATGCGTCAGAGGAATTCACCCCTCCACTTT. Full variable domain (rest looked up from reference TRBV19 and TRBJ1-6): DGGITQSPKYLFRKEGQNVTLSCEQNLNHDAMYWYRQDPGQGLRLIYYSQIVNDFQKGDIAEGYSVSREKKESFPLTVTSAQKNPTAFYLCASSMRQRNSPLHFGNGTRLTVT.

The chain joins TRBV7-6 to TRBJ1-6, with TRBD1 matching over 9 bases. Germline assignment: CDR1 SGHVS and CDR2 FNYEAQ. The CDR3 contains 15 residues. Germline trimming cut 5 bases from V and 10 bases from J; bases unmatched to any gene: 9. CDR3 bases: TGTGCCAGCAGCCGCGAACAGGGGGCTGCATCACCCCTCCACTTT. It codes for CASSREQGAASPLHF.

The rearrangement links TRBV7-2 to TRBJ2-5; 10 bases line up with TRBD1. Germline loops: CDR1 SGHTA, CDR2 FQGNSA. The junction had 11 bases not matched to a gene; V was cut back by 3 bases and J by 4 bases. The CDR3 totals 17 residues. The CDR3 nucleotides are TGTGCCAGCAGCTTGGCCGTCCGGACAGGGGGGGGAGAGACCCAGTACTTC. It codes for CASSLAVRTGGGETQYF.

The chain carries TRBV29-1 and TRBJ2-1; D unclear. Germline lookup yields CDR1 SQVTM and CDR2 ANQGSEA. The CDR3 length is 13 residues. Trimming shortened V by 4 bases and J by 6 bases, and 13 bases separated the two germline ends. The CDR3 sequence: CSVVPPSLNEQFF. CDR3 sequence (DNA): TGCAGCGTTGTGCCGCCCAGTCTCAATGAGCAGTTCTTC.

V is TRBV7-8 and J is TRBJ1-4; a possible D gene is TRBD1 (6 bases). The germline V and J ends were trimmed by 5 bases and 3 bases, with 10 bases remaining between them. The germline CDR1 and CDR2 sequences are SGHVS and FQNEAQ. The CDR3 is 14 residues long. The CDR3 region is CASSPGQPNEKLFF. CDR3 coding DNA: TGTGCCAGCAGCCCCGGACAGCCTAATGAAAAACTGTTTTTT.

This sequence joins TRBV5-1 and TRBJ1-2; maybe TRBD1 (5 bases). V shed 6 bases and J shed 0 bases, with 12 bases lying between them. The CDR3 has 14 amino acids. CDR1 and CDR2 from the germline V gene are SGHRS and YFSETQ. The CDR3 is CASKQDGANYGYTF. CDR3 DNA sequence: TGCGCCAGCAAACAGGACGGAGCTAACTATGGCTACACCTTC.

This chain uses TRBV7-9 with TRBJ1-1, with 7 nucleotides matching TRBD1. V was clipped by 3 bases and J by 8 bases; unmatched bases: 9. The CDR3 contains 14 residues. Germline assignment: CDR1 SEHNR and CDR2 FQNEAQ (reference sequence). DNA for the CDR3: TGTGCCAGCAGCTTCCAGGGGGGCTCTCTGGAAGCTTTCTTT. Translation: CASSFQGGSLEAFF.

The CDR3 bases are TGTGCCAGTATGGGGAGGGCTCAGCCCCAGCATTTT. Protein: CASMGRAQPQHF. The chain is built from TRBV19 and TRBJ1-5; D remains ambiguous. The length of the CDR3 is 12 residues. Germline lookup yields CDR1 LNHDA and CDR2 SQIVND (reference sequence). V gave up 7 bases and J gave up 6 bases, with 10 bases separating them. The full variable domain, in which reference TRBV19 and TRBJ1-5 provide the parts outside the CDR3, is DGGITQSPKYLFRKEGQNVTLSCEQNLNHDAMYWYRQDPGQGLRLIYYSQIVNDFQKGDIAEGYSVSREKKESFPLTVTSAQKNPTAFYLCASMGRAQPQHFGDGTRLSIL.

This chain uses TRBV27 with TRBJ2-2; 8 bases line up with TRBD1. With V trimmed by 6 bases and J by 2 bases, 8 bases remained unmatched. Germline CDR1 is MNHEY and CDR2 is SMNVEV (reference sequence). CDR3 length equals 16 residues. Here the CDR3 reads CASRGQGARNTGELFF. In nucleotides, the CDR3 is TGTGCCAGCAGAGGGCAGGGGGCCCGAAACACCGGGGAGCTGTTTTTT.

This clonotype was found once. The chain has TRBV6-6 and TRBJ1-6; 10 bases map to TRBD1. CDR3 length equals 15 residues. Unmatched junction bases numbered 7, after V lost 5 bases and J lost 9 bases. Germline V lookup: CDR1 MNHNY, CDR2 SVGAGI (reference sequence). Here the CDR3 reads CASSVDRGRGSPLHF. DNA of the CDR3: TGTGCCAGCAGTGTAGACAGGGGGCGCGGTTCACCCCTCCACTTT.

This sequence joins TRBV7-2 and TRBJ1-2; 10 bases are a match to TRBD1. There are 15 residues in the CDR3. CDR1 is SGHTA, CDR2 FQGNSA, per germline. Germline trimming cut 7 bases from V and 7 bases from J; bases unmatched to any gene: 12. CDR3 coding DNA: TGTGCCAGCACCCTGACCTTGGACAGGGGGGGTGGCTACACCTTC. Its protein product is CASTLTLDRGGGYTF.

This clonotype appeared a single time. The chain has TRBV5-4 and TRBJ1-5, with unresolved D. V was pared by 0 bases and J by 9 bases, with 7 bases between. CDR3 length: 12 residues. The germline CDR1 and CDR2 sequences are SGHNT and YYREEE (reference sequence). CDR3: CASSLGVGPQHF. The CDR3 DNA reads TGTGCCAGCAGCTTGGGTGTGGGGCCCCAGCATTTT.

CDR3 nucleotides: TGCGCCAGCAGCCCCGGACTCGGTGGGGAGACCCAGTACTTC. Translation gives CASSPGLGGETQYF. The chain links TRBV5-1 to TRBJ2-5, with D tentatively TRBD2 (5 bases). Trimming shortened V by 4 bases and J by 5 bases, and 15 bases separated the two germline ends. The CDR3 covers 14 residues. CDR1 SGHRS and CDR2 YFSETQ come from the germline V gene.

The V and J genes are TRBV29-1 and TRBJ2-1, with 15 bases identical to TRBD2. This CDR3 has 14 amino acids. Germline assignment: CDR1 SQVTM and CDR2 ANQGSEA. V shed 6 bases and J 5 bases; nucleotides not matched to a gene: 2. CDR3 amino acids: CSVWTSGGDNEQFF. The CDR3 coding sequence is TGCAGCGTATGGACTAGCGGGGGGGACAATGAGCAGTTCTTC.

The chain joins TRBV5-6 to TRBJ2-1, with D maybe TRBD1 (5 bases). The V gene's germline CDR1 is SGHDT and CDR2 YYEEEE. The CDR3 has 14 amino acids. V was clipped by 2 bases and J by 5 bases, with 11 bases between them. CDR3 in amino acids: CASSLRGRHNEQFF. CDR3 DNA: TGTGCCAGCAGCTTAAGGGGCCGCCACAATGAGCAGTTCTTC.

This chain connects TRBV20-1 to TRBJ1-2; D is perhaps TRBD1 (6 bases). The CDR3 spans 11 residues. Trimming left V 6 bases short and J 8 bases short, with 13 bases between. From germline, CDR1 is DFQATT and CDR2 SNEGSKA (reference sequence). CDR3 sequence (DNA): TGCAGTGCGAGCGCAGGGGCCGGCTACACCTTC. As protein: CSASAGAGYTF.

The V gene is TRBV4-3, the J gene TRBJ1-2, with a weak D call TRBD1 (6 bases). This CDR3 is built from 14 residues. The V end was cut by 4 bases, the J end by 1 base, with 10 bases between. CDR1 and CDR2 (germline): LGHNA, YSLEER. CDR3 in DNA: TGCGCCAGCAGCCGAGGGGGGAATAACTATGGCTACACCTTC. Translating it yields CASSRGGNNYGYTF.

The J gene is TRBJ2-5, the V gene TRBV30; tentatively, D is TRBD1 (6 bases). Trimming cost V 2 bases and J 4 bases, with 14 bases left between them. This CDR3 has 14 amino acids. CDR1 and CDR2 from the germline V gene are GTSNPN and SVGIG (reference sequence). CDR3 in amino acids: CAWSHQGMRETQYF. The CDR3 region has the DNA TGTGCCTGGAGTCACCAGGGGATGCGAGAGACCCAGTACTTC.

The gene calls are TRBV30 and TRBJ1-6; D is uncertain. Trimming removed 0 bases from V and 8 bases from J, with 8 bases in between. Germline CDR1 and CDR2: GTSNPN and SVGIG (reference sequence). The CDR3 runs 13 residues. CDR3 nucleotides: TGTGCCTGGAGTGTAAATGTCGATTCACCCCTCCACTTT. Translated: CAWSVNVDSPLHF.

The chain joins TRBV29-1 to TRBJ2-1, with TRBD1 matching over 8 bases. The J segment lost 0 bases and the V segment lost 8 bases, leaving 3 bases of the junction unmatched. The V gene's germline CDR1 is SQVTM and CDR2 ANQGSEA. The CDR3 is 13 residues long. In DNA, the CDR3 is TGCAGCCGGACAGGGAGCTCCTACAATGAGCAGTTCTTC. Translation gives CSRTGSSYNEQFF.

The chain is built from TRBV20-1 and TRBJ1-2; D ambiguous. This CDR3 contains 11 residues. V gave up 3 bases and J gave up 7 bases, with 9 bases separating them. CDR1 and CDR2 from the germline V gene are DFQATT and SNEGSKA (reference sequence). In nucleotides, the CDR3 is TGCAGTGCTAGTAGTTTGCGTGGCTACACCTTC. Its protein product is CSASSLRGYTF.

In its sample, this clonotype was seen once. Written as DNA, the CDR3 is TGCAGTGCTAAGAGGGGGCGCGGGGTCGGGAGCACTGAAGCTTTCTTT. Its protein product is CSAKRGRGVGSTEAFF. This chain links TRBV20-1 with TRBJ1-1; 7 bases fit TRBD1. Germline lookup yields CDR1 DFQATT and CDR2 SNEGSKA (reference sequence). The CDR3 runs to 16 residues. Germline trimming cut 4 bases from V and 4 bases from J; bases unmatched to any gene: 15.